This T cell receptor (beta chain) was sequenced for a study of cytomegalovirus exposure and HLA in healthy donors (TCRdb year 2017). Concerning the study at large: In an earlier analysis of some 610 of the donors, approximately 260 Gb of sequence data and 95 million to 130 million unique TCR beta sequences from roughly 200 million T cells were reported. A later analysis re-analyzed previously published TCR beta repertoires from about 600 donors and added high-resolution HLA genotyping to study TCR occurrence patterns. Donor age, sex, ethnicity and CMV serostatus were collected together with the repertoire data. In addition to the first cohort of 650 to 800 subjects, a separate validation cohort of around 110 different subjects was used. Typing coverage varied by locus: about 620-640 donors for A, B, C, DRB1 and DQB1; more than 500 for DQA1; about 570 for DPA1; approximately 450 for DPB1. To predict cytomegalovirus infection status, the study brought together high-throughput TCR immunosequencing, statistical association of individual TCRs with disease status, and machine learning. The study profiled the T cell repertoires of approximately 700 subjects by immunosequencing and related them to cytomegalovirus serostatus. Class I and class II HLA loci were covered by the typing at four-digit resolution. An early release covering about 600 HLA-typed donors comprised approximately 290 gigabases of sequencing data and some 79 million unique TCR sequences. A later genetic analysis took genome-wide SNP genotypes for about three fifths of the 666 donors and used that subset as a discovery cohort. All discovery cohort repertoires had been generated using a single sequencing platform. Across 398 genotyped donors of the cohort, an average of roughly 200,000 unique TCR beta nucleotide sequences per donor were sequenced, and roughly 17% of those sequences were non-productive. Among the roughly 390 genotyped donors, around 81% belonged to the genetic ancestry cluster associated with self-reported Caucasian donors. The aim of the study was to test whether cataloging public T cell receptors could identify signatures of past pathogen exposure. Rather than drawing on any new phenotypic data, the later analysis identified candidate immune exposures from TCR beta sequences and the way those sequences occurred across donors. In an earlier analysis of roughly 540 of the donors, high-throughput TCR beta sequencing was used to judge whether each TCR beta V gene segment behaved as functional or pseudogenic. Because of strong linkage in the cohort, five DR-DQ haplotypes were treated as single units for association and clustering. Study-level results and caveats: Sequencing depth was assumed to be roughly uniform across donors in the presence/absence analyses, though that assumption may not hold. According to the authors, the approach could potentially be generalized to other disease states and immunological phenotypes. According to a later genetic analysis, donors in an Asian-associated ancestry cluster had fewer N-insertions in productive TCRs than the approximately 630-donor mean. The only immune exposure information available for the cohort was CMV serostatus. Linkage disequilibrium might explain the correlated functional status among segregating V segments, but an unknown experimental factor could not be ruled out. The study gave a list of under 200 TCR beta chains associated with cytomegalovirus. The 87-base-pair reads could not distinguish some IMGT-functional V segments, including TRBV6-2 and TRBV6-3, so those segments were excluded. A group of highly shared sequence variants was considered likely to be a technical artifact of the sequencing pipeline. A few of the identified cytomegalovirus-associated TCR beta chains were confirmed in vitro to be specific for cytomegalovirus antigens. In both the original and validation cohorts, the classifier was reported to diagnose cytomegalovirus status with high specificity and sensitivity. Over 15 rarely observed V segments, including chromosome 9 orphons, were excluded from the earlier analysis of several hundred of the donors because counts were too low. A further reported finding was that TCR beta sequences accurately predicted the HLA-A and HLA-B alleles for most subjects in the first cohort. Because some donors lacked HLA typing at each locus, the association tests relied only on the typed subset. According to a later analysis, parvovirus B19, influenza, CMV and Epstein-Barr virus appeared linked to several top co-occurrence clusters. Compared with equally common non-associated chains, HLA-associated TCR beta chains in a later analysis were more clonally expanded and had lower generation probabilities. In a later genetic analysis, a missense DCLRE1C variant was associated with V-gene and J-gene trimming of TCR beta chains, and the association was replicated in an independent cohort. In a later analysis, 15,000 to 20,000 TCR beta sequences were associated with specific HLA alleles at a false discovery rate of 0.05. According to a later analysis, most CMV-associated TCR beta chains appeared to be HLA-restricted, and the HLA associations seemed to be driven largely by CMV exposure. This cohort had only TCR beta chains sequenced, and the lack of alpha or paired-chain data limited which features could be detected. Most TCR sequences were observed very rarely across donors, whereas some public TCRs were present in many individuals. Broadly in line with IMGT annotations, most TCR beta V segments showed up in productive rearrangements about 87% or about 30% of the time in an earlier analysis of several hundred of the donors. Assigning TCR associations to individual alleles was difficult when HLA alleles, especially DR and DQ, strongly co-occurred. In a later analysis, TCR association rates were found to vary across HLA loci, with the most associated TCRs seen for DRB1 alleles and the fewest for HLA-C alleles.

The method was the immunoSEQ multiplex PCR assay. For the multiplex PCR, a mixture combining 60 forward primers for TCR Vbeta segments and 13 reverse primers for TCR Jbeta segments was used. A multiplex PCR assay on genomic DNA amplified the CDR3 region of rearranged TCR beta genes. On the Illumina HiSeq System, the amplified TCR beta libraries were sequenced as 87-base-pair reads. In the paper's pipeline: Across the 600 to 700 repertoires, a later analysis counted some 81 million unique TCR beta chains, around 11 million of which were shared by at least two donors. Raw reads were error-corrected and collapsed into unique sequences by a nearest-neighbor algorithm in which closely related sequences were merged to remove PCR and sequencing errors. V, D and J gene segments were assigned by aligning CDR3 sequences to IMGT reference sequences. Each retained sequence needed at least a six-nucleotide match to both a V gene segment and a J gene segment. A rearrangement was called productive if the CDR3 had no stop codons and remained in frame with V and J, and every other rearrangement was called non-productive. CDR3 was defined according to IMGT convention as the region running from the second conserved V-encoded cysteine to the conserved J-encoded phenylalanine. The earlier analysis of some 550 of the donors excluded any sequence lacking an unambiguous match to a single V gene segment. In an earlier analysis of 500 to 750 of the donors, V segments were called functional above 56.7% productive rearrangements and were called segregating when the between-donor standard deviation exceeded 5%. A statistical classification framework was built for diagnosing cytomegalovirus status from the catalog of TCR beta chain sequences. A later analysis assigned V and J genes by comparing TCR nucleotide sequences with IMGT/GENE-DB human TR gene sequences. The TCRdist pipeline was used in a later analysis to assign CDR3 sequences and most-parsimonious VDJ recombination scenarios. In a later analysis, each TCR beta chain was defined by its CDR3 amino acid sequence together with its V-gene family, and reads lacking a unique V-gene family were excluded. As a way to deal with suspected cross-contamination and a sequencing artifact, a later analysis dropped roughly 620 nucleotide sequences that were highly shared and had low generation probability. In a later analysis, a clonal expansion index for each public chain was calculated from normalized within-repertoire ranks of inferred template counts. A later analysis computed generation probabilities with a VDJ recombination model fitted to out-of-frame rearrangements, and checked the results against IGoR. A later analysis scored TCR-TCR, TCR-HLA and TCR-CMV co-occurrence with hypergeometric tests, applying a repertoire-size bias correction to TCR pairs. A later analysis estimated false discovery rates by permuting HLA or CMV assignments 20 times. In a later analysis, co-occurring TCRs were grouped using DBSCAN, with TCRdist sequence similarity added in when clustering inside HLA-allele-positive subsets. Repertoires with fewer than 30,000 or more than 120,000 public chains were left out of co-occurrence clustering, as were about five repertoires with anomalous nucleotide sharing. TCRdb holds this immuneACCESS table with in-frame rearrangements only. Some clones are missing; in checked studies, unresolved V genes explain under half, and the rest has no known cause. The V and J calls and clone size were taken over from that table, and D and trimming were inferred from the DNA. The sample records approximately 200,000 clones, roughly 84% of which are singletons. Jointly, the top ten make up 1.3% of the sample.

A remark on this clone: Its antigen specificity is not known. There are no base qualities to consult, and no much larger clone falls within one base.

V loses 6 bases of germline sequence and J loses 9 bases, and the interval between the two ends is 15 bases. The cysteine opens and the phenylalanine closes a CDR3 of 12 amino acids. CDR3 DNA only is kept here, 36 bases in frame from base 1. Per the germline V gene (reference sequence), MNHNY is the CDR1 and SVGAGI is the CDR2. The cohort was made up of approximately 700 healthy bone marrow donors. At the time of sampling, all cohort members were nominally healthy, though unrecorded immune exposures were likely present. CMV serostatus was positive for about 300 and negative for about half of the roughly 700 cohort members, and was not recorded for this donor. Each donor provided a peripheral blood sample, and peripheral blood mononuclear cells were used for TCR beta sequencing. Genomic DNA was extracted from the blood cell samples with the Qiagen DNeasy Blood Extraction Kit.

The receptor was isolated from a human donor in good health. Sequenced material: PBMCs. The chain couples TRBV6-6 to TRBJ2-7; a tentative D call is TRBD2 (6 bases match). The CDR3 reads CASRSGLPRQYF. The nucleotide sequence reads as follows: TGTGCCAGCAGATCGGGACTCCCGCGGCAGTACTTC.